The present T cell receptor (beta chain) was sequenced within a study of T cells in Graves' hyperthyroidism and ophthalmopathy. In the study overall: It was at initial diagnosis, before any treatment, that peripheral blood was collected. Points from the study as a whole: Most thyroid clonotypes that were expanded above 0.001 also turned up in blood.

From RNA transcripts, TCR beta CDR3 regions were amplified. During a first-round RT-PCR of the TCR CDR3, the HTBI primer set was used. TCRdb re-derived calls from the multiplex PCR reads in MiXCR, one entry per CDR3 protein. This sample has 550,000 to 800,000 distinct CDR3 sequences, with about a sixth found just once. Absent ophthalmopathy progression within 18 months defined stable Graves' hyperthyroidism. Diagnosis of hyperthyroidism was new in patients aged 18 to 65, and its duration was under 2 months. CDR3 size: 17 residues. V dropped 1 base and J dropped 0 bases, with 15 bases sitting between them. From germline, CDR1 is LGHNA and CDR2 YNFKEQ. This clonotype was seen only a few times. What it binds is not known.

The rearrangement links TRBV4-2 to TRBJ1-2; tentative D call: TRBD1 (6 bases). The TCR comes from a man aged 18-30 years with Graves' hyperthyroidism. The sequenced sample consisted of blood. In DNA form, the CDR3 reads TGTGCCAGCAGCCAAGGATATGCAGGGGAGTCTAACTATGGCTACACCTTC. Protein sequence: CASSQGYAGESNYGYTF.